The 9 T cell receptor beta chains in this list originate from one sample, sequenced in a study of T-cell memory formation after mild COVID-19. TCRdb recomputed calls from the 5' RACE reads with MiXCR, one row per CDR3 protein. The data show hundreds of thousands of distinct CDR3 sequences, approximately 15% seen once. Sequencing input: PBMCs or a T cell subset sorted from them (not recorded which). The receptors here all came from a man aged 18 to 29 who had mild COVID-19 (a few samples of this study predate the infection). Cell type and time point are not known.

The chain joins TRBV18 to TRBJ2-1; no definite D call. Trimming pared 2 bases from V and 5 bases from J, leaving 13 bases between. This CDR3 has 15 residues. Germline V CDR1 and CDR2: KGHSH, LQKENI. Written as DNA, the CDR3 is TGTGCCAGCTCACCATTGTCCTCCCGGCACAATGAGCAGTTCTTC. This encodes CASSPLSSRHNEQFF.

The gene calls are TRBV4-1 and TRBJ2-1, with D perhaps matching TRBD1 (6 bases). The CDR3 is 17 residues long. V was shortened by 3 bases and J by 0 bases, with 15 bases between the two germline ends. The germline CDR1 and CDR2 sequences are MGHRA and YSYEKL. CDR3 coding DNA: TGCGCCAGCAGCCATTCTGTCAGGGGATTCTCCTACAATGAGCAGTTCTTC. As protein: CASSHSVRGFSYNEQFF.

This rearrangement joins TRBV7-9 to TRBJ2-1; TRBD1 matches at 10 bases. Germline loops: CDR1 SEHNR, CDR2 FQNEAQ (reference sequence). The CDR3 runs to 17 residues. The junction had 14 bases not matched to a gene; V was cut back by 5 bases and J by 7 bases. The CDR3, as DNA: TGTGCCAGCAGCCCCACCCGTGGACAGGGGGTGGCGAATGAGCAGTTCTTC. Protein product: CASSPTRGQGVANEQFF.

Only a few counts were recorded for this clonotype. The chain links TRBV4-1 to TRBJ2-7; possibly TRBD1 for D (5 bases). Trimming pared 5 bases from V and 7 bases from J, leaving 12 bases between. The CDR3 covers 12 residues. Germline assignment: CDR1 MGHRA and CDR2 YSYEKL. The chain's CDR3 is CASSKQVGEQYF. In DNA, the CDR3 is TGCGCCAGCAGCAAACAGGTGGGGGAGCAGTACTTC.

V is TRBV6-5 and J is TRBJ2-1, with D maybe TRBD1 (6 bases). With 0 bases removed from V and 0 bases from J, the gap between germline ends came to 6 bases. There are 15 residues in the CDR3. The V gene's germline CDR1 is MNHEY and CDR2 SVGAGI. The DNA for the CDR3 is TGTGCCAGCAGTTACTCGACAGGCTCCTACAATGAGCAGTTCTTC. Amino acids: CASSYSTGSYNEQFF.

This clonotype was counted between two and nine times. V and J are TRBV24-1 and TRBJ2-1; D remains ambiguous. Trimming left V 5 bases short and J 6 bases short, with 10 bases between. The germline CDR1 and CDR2 sequences are KGHDR and SFDVKD. The CDR3 totals 13 residues. The CDR3, as DNA: TGTGCCACCAGTGGGCAGTGGGGCAATGAGCAGTTCTTC. Protein sequence: CATSGQWGNEQFF.

This clonotype was counted a few times. The rearrangement uses TRBV12-3 or TRBV12-4 and TRBJ2-5; TRBD1 agrees at 7 bases. V lost 3 bases to trimming and J lost 5 bases; unmatched junction nucleotides: 9. There are 15 residues in the CDR3. The CDR3 loop is CASSFPVGGLETQYF. The CDR3 DNA reads as TGTGCCAGCAGTTTTCCGGTAGGGGGCCTCGAGACCCAGTACTTC.

The rearrangement links TRBV29-1 to TRBJ1-2; weak D call: TRBD1 (5 bases). The V gene's germline CDR1 is SQVTM and CDR2 ANQGSEA. CDR3 length: 13 residues. V lost 2 bases to trimming and J lost 0 bases, with 7 bases between them. DNA for the CDR3: TGCAGCGTTGAATACAGGACTAACTATGGCTACACCTTC. Residues: CSVEYRTNYGYTF.

The chain couples TRBV7-2 to TRBJ1-4; D remains unclear. CDR1 and CDR2 from the germline V gene are SGHTA and FQGNSA. The germline V and J ends were trimmed by 6 bases and 4 bases, with 9 bases remaining between them. The CDR3 has 13 amino acids. In nucleotides, the CDR3 is TGTGCCAGCAGTTCGCCTTTTAATGAAAAACTGTTTTTT. Its protein is CASSSPFNEKLFF.